These 13 T cell receptor beta chains originate from one sample sequenced in a study of blood T cell repertoires in COVID-19. TCRdb's table, derived via immunoSEQ multiplex PCR, lists solely in-frame clones and lacks some. The profile covers a few hundred thousand clones, with more than 70% appearing a single time and just under 4% taken by the ten largest. Input material: peripheral blood. These receptor sequences come from a woman aged 60-75 years with COVID-19, enrolled during active disease.

The chain employs TRBV10-3 and TRBJ1-6; D ambiguous. Trimming pared 2 bases from V and 14 bases from J, leaving 10 bases between. This CDR3 spans 12 amino acids. Germline V gene sequence: CDR1 ENHRY, CDR2 SYGVKD. CDR3 coding DNA: TGTGCCATCAGTGAGCGGCCCGACTCCCTCCACTTT. Amino acids: CAISERPDSLHF.

This chain joins TRBV9 and TRBJ1-2, with 8 bases that match TRBD1. V lost 3 bases, J lost 2 bases, and 6 bases stayed unmatched. The CDR3 sequence is 15 residues long. Germline V gene lookup returns CDR1 SGDLS and CDR2 YYNGEE. The CDR3 protein is CASSGPRTGNYGYTF. CDR3 nucleotide sequence: TGTGCCAGCAGCGGCCCGAGGACAGGGAACTATGGCTACACCTTC.

This chain connects TRBV28 to TRBJ2-5; tentatively, D is TRBD2 (5 bases). V was shortened by 6 bases and J by 7 bases, with 12 bases between the two germline ends. Germline assignment: CDR1 MDHEN and CDR2 SYDVKM. This CDR3 region has 12 residues. CDR3 in DNA: TGTGCCAGCAGCGCGGGCGTTGGGACCCAGTACTTC. Translation: CASSAGVGTQYF.

This chain connects TRBV6-5 to TRBJ1-2; TRBD1 might be the D (6 bases). Germline V gene lookup returns CDR1 MNHEY and CDR2 SVGAGI. V was trimmed by 7 bases and J by 8 bases, leaving 14 bases between them. CDR3 length equals 12 residues. CDR3 sequence: CASMGGGGGYTF. CDR3 nucleotide sequence: TGTGCCAGCATGGGGGGGGGCGGCGGCTACACCTTC.

The rearrangement links TRBV3-1 (or the pseudogene TRBV3-2) to TRBJ1-2; D ambiguous. The CDR3 loop spans 11 amino acids. Germline CDR1 and CDR2: LGHDT and YNNKEL (reference sequence). The V end lost 1 base, the J end lost 7 bases, and 4 bases lay between the germline ends. The CDR3 coding sequence is TGTGCCAGCAGCCAAGGCGGTGGCTACACCTTC. As protein: CASSQGGGYTF.

The V gene is TRBV5-1, the J gene TRBJ1-2; TRBD1 matches at 11 bases. The length of the CDR3 is 17 residues. Germline CDR1 SGHRS, CDR2 YFSETQ. V trimming: 4 bases; J trimming: 4 bases; junction bases outside the gene matches: 12. The CDR3 protein is CASSHLGGQGVVYGYTF. The CDR3 nucleotides read TGCGCCAGCAGCCACTTAGGGGGACAGGGGGTTGTCTATGGCTACACCTTC.

This chain links TRBV27 with TRBJ1-2, with 8 bases lining up with TRBD1. This CDR3 region has 16 residues. J lost 2 bases, V lost 5 bases, and 10 bases had no gene match. The V gene's germline CDR1 is MNHEY and CDR2 SMNVEV (reference sequence). The CDR3 loop is CASSPSWTGRNYGYTF. CDR3 DNA sequence: TGTGCCAGCAGTCCGAGTTGGACAGGGAGAAACTATGGCTACACCTTC.

This clone has a count of ten or more. This rearrangement joins TRBV6-6 to TRBJ1-2; 11 bases are shared with TRBD1. J was trimmed by 4 bases and V by 2 bases; bases with no gene match: 3. The CDR3 has 15 amino acids. CDR1 and CDR2 (germline): MNHNY, SVGAGI (reference sequence). The CDR3 reads CASSYRTGGGYGYTF. The DNA of the CDR3 is TGTGCCAGCAGTTACCGGACAGGGGGCGGCTATGGCTACACCTTC.

The chain is built from TRBV5-1 and TRBJ1-5; a weak D match, TRBD1 (5 bases). CDR1 is SGHRS and CDR2 is YFSETQ in the germline V gene. V lost 4 bases to trimming and J lost 5 bases, with 16 bases between them. The CDR3 is made up of 15 amino acids. Here the CDR3 DNA reads TGCGCCAGCAGCCTCACCCCAGGGCGAGATCAGCCCCAGCATTTT. Amino acid sequence: CASSLTPGRDQPQHF.

The genes are TRBV2 and TRBJ1-5; 9 bases fit TRBD1. After removal of 3 bases from V and 5 bases from J, the junction contained 5 bases not matched to a gene. Germline V gives CDR1 SNHLY, CDR2 FYNNEI. The CDR3 contains 15 residues. CDR3 nucleotide sequence: TGTGCCAGCAGTGACGAACAGGGGGCTCATCAGCCCCAGCATTTT. Its translation: CASSDEQGAHQPQHF.

The chain employs TRBV9 and TRBJ2-1, with a possible D match to TRBD2 (6 bases). Germline CDR1 SGDLS, CDR2 YYNGEE. The germline V and J ends were trimmed by 4 bases and 4 bases, with 15 bases remaining between them. The CDR3 has 15 amino acids. Here the CDR3 DNA reads TGTGCCAGCAGCCCCCGCGGCGGGGAGTACAATGAGCAGTTCTTC. Translated: CASSPRGGEYNEQFF.

The genes are TRBV6-5 and TRBJ1-3; TRBD1 is a possible D gene (5 bases). This CDR3 spans 15 amino acids. V shed 7 bases and J shed 0 bases, with 13 bases lying between them. Looked up from germline, CDR1 is MNHEY and CDR2 is SVGAGI. In nucleotides, the CDR3 is TGTGCCAGCATGTTAGACAGATTCTCTGGAAACACCATATATTTT. As protein: CASMLDRFSGNTIYF.

The J gene is TRBJ1-1, the V gene TRBV18; TRBD1 is a possible D gene (5 bases). CDR3 length equals 17 residues. Germline V gene data show CDR1 as KGHSH and CDR2 as LQKENI. V lost 3 bases to trimming and J lost 5 bases, with 22 bases between them. DNA of the CDR3: TGTGCCAGCTCACCGAGCGGGGCAGGGTCCGCTAAGACTGAAGCTTTCTTT. This gives the protein CASSPSGAGSAKTEAFF. The full variable domain, with the rest looked up from reference TRBV18 and TRBJ1-1, is NAGVMQNPRHLVRRRGQEARLRCSPMKGHSHVYWYRQLPEEGLKFMVYLQKENIIDESGMPKERFSAEFPKEGPSILRIQQVVRGDSAAYFCASSPSGAGSAKTEAFFGQGTRLTVV.